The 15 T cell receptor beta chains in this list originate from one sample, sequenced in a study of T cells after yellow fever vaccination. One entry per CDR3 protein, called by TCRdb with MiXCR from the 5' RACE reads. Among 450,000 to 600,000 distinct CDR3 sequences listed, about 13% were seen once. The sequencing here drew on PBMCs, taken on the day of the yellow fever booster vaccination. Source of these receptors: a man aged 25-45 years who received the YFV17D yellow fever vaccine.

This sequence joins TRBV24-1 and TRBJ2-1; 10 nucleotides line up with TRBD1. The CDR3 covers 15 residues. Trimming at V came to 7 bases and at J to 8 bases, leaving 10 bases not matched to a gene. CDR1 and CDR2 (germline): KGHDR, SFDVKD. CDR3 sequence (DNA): TGTGCCACCAGAGGACAGGGGGTGACTAGCGATGAGCAGTTCTTC. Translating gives CATRGQGVTSDEQFF.

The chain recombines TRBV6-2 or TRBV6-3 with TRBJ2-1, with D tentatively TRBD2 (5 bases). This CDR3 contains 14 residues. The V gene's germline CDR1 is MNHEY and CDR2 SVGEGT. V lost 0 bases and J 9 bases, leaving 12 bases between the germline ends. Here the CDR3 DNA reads TGTGCCAGCAGTTACTCGAGTTCGGGATTTGAGCAGTTCTTC. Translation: CASSYSSSGFEQFF.

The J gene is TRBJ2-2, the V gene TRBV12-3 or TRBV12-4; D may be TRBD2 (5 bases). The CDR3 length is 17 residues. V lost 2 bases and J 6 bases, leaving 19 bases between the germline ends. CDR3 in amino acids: CASSLRRRTWFPGELFF. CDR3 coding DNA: TGTGCCAGCAGTTTAAGACGTCGGACTTGGTTCCCCGGGGAGCTGTTTTTT.

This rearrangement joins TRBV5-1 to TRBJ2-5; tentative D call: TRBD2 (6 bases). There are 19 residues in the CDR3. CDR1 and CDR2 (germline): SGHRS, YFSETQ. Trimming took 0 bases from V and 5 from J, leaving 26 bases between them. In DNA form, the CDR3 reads TGCGCCAGCAGCTTGGCCCGGGCAAACCGGGGGATAAGATCGGAGACCCAGTACTTC. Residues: CASSLARANRGIRSETQYF.

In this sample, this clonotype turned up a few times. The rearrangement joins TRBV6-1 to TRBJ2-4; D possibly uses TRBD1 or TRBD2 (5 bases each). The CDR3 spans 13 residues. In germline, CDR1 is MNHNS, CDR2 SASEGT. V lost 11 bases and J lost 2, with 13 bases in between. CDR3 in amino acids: CAVWGRPKNIQYF. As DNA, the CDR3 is TGTGCCGTATGGGGACGCCCCAAAAACATTCAGTACTTC.

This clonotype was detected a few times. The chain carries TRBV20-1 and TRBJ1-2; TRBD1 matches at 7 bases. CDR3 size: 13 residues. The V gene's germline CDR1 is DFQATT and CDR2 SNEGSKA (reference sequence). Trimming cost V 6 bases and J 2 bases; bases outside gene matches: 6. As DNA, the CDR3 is TGCAGTGCAAATCAGGGGGGGAACTATGGCTACACCTTC. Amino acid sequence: CSANQGGNYGYTF.

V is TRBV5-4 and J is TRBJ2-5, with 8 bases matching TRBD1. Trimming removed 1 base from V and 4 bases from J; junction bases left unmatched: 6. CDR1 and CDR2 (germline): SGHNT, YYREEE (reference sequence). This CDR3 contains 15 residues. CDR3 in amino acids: CASSLPGGAGETQYF. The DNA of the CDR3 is TGTGCCAGCAGCTTGCCAGGGGGCGCGGGAGAGACCCAGTACTTC. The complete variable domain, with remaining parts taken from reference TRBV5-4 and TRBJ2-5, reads ETGVTQSPTHLIKTRGQQVTLRCSSQSGHNTVSWYQQALGQGPQFIFQYYREEENGRGNFPPRFSGLQFPNYSSELNVNALELDDSALYLCASSLPGGAGETQYFGPGTRLLVL.

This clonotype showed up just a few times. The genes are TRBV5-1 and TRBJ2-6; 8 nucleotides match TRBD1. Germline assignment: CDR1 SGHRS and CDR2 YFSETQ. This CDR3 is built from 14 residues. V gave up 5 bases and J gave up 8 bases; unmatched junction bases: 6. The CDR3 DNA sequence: TGCGCCAGCAGAACTACAGGGGGACCCAACGTCCTGACTTTC. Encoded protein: CASRTTGGPNVLTF.

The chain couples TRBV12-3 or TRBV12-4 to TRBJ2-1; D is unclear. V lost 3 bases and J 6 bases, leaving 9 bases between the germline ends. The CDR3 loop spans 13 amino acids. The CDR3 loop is CASSLLGRNEQFF. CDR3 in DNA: TGTGCCAGCAGTTTGCTAGGACGCAATGAGCAGTTCTTC.

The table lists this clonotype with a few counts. For the CDR3, the DNA is TGTGCCAGCCAAACAGGGTTTGGGGAGCTGTTTTTT. Translation gives CASQTGFGELFF. This rearrangement joins TRBV28 to TRBJ2-2; D is possibly TRBD1 (6 bases). Germline loops: CDR1 MDHEN, CDR2 SYDVKM. The CDR3 totals 12 residues. Deletions cut 8 bases from V and 8 bases from J, with 12 bases between.

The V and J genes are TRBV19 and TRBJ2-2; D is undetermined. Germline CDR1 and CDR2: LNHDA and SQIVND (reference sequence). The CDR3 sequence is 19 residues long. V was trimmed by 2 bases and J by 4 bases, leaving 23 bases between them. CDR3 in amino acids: CASSIHPLGQNFGTGELFF. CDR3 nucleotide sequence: TGTGCCAGTAGTATACACCCCCTCGGTCAAAACTTCGGCACCGGGGAGCTGTTTTTT.

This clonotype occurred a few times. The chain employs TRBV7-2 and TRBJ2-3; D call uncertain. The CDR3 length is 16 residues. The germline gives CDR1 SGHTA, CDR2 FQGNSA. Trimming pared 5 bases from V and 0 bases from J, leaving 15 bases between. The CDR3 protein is CASSRNGPPSTDTQYF. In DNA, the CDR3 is TGTGCCAGCAGCCGCAACGGACCACCTAGCACAGATACGCAGTATTTT.

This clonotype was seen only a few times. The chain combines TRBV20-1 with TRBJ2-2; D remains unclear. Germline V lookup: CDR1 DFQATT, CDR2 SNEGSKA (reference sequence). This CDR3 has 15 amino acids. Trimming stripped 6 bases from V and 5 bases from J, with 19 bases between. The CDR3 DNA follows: TGCAGTGCCCTCCCACTTGACATCGATACCGGGGAGCTGTTTTTT. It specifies CSALPLDIDTGELFF.

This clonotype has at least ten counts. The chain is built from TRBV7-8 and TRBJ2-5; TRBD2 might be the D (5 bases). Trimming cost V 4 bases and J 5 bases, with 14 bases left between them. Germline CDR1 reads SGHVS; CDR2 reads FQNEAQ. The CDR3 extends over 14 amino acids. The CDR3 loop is CASSSSGTMETQYF. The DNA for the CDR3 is TGTGCCAGCAGCTCAAGCGGTACTATGGAGACCCAGTACTTC.

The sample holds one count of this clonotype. The CDR3 coding sequence is TGCGCCAGCAGTCCCACTGGAAAAGCCAACGTCCTGACTTTC. Translation: CASSPTGKANVLTF. The chain uses TRBV10-1 and TRBJ2-6; D is ambiguous. The CDR3 spans 14 residues. With 5 bases removed from V and 7 bases from J, the gap between germline ends came to 12 bases. The V gene's germline CDR1 is WNHNN and CDR2 SYGVQD (reference sequence).